The present T cell receptor beta chain was sequenced within a study of blood T cell repertoires in COVID-19. Looking at the study overall: There were acute and convalescent COVID-19 samples, and they came from the United States, Italy and Spain. Sample material is recorded as cDNA or gDNA derived from T cells, B-cell-depleted T cells, or PBMCs.

This CDR3 is built from 15 residues. CDR1 MNHEY and CDR2 SVGAGI come from the germline V gene. V dropped 7 bases and J dropped 0; count of bases not matched to a gene: 6. Per the study methods: Cell counts per sample came from amplifying reference gene primers. Clones were read by immunoSEQ multiplex PCR, and TCRdb kept only the in-frame ones, dropping some. That table furnishes V, J and clone size, whereas the DNA furnished D and trimming. This repertoire shows 380,000 or so clones, roughly 90% found once; its top ten account for roughly 2%. This study enrolled people aged roughly 18 to 100 from roughly 22 US geographic areas. There are a few counts of this clone.

The sequenced sample consisted of PBMCs or T cells enriched from blood (not recorded which). This receptor was obtained from a woman aged 40 to 50 with acute COVID-19. The chain uses TRBV6-5 and TRBJ2-3; 8 bases agree with TRBD2. CDR3 region: CASIRASGSTDTQYF. For the CDR3, the DNA is TGTGCCAGCATCCGGGCTAGCGGGAGCACAGATACGCAGTATTTT.